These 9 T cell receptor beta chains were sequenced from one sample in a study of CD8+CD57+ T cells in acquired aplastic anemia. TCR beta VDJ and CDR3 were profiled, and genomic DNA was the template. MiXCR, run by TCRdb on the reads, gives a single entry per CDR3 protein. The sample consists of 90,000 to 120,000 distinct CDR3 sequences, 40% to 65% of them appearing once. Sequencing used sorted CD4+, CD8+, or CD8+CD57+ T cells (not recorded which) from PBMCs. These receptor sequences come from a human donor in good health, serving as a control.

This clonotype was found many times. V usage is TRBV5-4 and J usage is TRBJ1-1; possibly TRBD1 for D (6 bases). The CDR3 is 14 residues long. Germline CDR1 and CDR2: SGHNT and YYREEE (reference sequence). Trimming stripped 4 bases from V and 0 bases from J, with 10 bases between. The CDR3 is CASSRTGLNTEAFF. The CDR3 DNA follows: TGTGCCAGCAGCCGAACAGGGCTGAACACTGAAGCTTTCTTT.

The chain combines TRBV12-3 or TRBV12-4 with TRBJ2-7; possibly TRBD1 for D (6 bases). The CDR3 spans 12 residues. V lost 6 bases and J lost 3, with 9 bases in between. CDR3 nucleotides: TGTGCCAGCAGCTGGACAGTCTACGAGCAGTACTTC. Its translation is CASSWTVYEQYF.

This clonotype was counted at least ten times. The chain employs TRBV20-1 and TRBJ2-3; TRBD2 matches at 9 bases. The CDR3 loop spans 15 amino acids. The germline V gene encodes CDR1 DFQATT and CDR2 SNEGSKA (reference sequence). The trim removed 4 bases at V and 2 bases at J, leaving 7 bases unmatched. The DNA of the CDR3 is TGCAGTGCTACCATCCTAGCGGGGCCCACAGATACGCAGTATTTT. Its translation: CSATILAGPTDTQYF.

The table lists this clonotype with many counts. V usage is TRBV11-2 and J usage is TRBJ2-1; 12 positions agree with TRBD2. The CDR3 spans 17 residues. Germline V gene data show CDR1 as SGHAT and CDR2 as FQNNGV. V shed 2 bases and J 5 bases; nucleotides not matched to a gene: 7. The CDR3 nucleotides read TGTGCCAGCAGCTTATACCCGGCTAGCGGGGGGGACAATGAGCAGTTCTTC. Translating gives CASSLYPASGGDNEQFF.

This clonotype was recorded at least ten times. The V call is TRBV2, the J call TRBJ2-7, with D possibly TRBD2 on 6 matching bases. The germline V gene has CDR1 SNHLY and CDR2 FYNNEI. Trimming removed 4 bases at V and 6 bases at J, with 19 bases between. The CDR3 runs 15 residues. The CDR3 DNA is TGTGCCAGCAGTGCCGATGGAGGGGTTGCGCGCGAGCAGTACTTC. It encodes CASSADGGVAREQYF.

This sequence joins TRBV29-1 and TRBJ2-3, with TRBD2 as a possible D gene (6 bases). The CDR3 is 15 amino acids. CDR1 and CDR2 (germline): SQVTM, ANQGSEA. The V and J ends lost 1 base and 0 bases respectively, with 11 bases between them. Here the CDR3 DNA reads TGCAGCGTTGAAGGCGGGACCGCTAGCACAGATACGCAGTATTTT. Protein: CSVEGGTASTDTQYF.

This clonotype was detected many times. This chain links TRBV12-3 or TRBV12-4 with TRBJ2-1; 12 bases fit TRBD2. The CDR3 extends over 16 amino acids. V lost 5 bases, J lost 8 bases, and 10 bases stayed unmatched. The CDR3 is CASSPLAGGRTDEQFF. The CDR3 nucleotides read TGTGCCAGCAGTCCTCTAGCGGGGGGGCGCACCGATGAGCAGTTCTTC.

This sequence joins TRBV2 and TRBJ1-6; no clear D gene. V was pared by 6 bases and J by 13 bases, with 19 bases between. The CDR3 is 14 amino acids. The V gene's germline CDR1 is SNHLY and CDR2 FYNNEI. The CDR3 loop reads CASSLEGTQVPLHF. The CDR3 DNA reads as TGTGCCAGCAGCCTAGAGGGTACCCAGGTTCCCCTCCACTTT.

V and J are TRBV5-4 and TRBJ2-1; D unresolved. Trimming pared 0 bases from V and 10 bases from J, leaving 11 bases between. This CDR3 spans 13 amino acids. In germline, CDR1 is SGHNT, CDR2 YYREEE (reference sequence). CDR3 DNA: TGTGCCAGCAGCTTGGGGAAGGGCTACGAGCAGTTCTTC. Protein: CASSLGKGYEQFF.